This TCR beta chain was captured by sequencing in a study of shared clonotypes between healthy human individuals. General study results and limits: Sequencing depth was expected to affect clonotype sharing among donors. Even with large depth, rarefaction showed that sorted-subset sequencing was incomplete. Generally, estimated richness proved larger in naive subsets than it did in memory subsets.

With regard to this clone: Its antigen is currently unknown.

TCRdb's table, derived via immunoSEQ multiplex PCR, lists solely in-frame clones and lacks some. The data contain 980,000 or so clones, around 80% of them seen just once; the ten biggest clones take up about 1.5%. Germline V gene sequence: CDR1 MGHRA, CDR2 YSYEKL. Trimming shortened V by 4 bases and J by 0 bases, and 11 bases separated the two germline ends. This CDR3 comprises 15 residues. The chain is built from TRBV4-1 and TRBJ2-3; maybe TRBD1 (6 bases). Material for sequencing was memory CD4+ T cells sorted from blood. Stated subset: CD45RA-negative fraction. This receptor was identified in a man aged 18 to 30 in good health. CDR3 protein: CASSPLGQSTDTQYF. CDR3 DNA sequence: TGCGCCAGCAGCCCTTTAGGACAGAGCACAGATACGCAGTATTTT.